The 10 T cell receptor beta chains given below trace back to one sample, sequenced in a study of regulatory T cells in long-lasting Graves disease. Time point denoted: newly diagnosed GD, antithyroid drugs for less than 3 months. RNA isolated from PBMCs was used to make the TCR library. With iRepertoire HTBI primers and Arm-PCR of CDR3 regions, TCR beta libraries were built. TCRdb passed the multiplex PCR reads through MiXCR, listing each CDR3 protein once. The data show 200,000 to 250,000 distinct CDR3 sequences, approximately 18% seen once. The sample was also reused in another study, on T cells in Graves' hyperthyroidism and ophthalmopathy.

Specimen: peripheral blood mononuclear cells (PBMCs), collected at new diagnosis, from a patient treated with antithyroid drugs. The source of these receptors is a woman aged 25 to 39 with Graves disease.

This clonotype was counted at least ten times. The CDR3 loop reads CASKKRSSYNSPLHF. The CDR3 coding sequence is TGTGCCAGCAAGAAACGGAGCTCCTATAATTCACCCCTCCACTTT. The chain combines TRBV6-1 with TRBJ1-6; D uncertain. Germline values: CDR1 MNHNS, CDR2 SASEGT. The CDR3 runs to 15 residues. V was trimmed by 7 bases and J by 0 bases, leaving 10 bases between them.

This clonotype was found many times. A junction boundary mismatches the germline segment, possibly from a read error. J is TRBJ1-6 and V is TRBV4-1, with D uncertain. Germline V gene sequence: CDR1 MGHRA, CDR2 YSYEKL. The CDR3 extends over 15 amino acids. For the CDR3, the DNA is TGTGCCAGCAGCCCGGACCCTAAGGCCAATTCACCCCTCCACTTT. Its protein product is CASSPDPKANSPLHF.

The sample holds many counts of this clonotype. This chain connects TRBV28 to TRBJ2-7; 7 nucleotides line up with TRBD2. The V and J ends lost 5 bases and 7 bases, in that order; junction bases with no gene match: 8. Germline lookup yields CDR1 MDHEN and CDR2 SYDVKM. This CDR3 is 13 amino acids long. The chain's CDR3 is CASSGGSFWEQYF. The CDR3 DNA sequence: TGTGCCAGCAGTGGCGGGAGTTTCTGGGAGCAGTACTTC. Complete variable domain (other parts from reference TRBV28 and TRBJ2-7): DVKVTQSSRYLVKRTGEKVFLECVQDMDHENMFWYRQDPGLGLRLIYFSYDVKMKEKGDIPEGYSVSREKKERFSLILESASTNQTSMYLCASSGGSFWEQYFGPGTRLTVT.

This clonotype was detected ten times or more. The J gene is TRBJ2-2, the V gene TRBV20-1; D gene unclear. This CDR3 is built from 14 residues. Trimming removed 5 bases at V and 8 bases at J, with 18 bases between. In germline, CDR1 is DFQATT, CDR2 SNEGSKA (reference sequence). CDR3 sequence: CSARPGPGGGELFF. In nucleotides, the CDR3 is TGCAGTGCTCGACCAGGCCCCGGCGGAGGGGAGCTGTTTTTT.

This clonotype has a count of ten or more. In nucleotides, the CDR3 is TGTGCCAGTAGTATAGGGCCAAGGGCGGGGAACACTGAAGCTTTCTTT. It is translated as CASSIGPRAGNTEAFF. The V call is TRBV19, the J call TRBJ1-1; D unresolved. The CDR3 has 16 residues. V gave up 1 base and J gave up 1 base, with 13 bases separating them. Germline-derived CDR1 and CDR2 are LNHDA and SQIVND (reference sequence).

The table lists this clonotype with many counts. The chain links TRBV30 to TRBJ1-2; D is unclear. This CDR3 is 13 amino acids long. CDR1 GTSNPN and CDR2 SVGIG come from the germline V gene (reference sequence). V was trimmed by 2 bases and J by 4 bases, leaving 11 bases between them. CDR3 loop: CAWSPDLSYGYTF. The CDR3 DNA follows: TGTGCCTGGAGTCCGGACTTGTCCTATGGCTACACCTTC. Full variable domain (remainder filled in from reference TRBV30 and TRBJ1-2): SQTIHQWPATLVQPVGSPLSLECTVEGTSNPNLYWYRQAAGRGLQLLFYSVGIGQISSEVPQNLSASRPQDRQFILSSKKLLLSDSGFYLCAWSPDLSYGYTFGSGTRLTVV.

V gene TRBV11-2 combines with J gene TRBJ2-5; the D gene is possibly TRBD2 (5 bases). The V end was cut by 5 bases, the J end by 12 bases, with 19 bases between. The CDR3 loop spans 13 amino acids. The germline gives CDR1 SGHAT, CDR2 FQNNGV. The CDR3 coding sequence is TGTGCCAGCAGCCTAATTGTTCGGGGAGAGGAGTACTTC. Its protein product is CASSLIVRGEEYF.

This clonotype was found many times. The gene calls are TRBV28 and TRBJ2-3; D might be TRBD2 (5 bases). This CDR3 is 14 amino acids long. Per germline, CDR1 MDHEN and CDR2 SYDVKM. With 4 bases removed from V and 5 bases from J, the gap between germline ends came to 13 bases. The CDR3 reads CASSYPSRGDTQYF. The CDR3 nucleotides are TGTGCCAGCAGTTATCCCTCTCGGGGAGATACGCAGTATTTT.

This clonotype was counted many times. The V gene is TRBV11-2, the J gene TRBJ2-3; no firm D call. V was clipped by 1 base and J by 0 bases, with 20 bases between them. CDR1 is SGHAT, CDR2 FQNNGV, per germline. The CDR3 extends over 19 amino acids. In DNA form, the CDR3 reads TGTGCCAGCAGCTTAGTCGGGCTCCGGGCTAACCCGAGCACAGATACGCAGTATTTT. Its protein product is CASSLVGLRANPSTDTQYF. Full variable domain (outside the CDR3, taken from reference TRBV11-2 and TRBJ2-3): EAGVAQSPRYKIIEKRQSVAFWCNPISGHATLYWYQQILGQGPKLLIQFQNNGVVDDSQLPKDRFSAERLKGVDSTLKIQPAKLEDSAVYLCASSLVGLRANPSTDTQYFGPGTRLTVL.

V and J are TRBV12-5 and TRBJ2-3; the D is unclear. Trimming cost V 1 base and J 5 bases, with 13 bases left between them. The CDR3 runs to 15 residues. The germline CDR1 and CDR2 sequences are LGHNT and FRNRAP. The chain's CDR3 is CASGLDRNPRDTQYF. DNA of the CDR3: TGTGCTAGTGGTTTGGATAGAAATCCCCGAGATACGCAGTATTTT.